The rows below give T cell receptor beta chains drawn from one sample of a study of OX40 agonist ivuxolimab in advanced cancers. The assay was immunoSEQ multiplex PCR, and TCRdb's table has in-frame clones only and misses some. The sample shows tens of thousands of clones, about 81% of them seen only once. Sample: CD4+ or CD8+ T cells sorted from blood, taken in a trial of the OX40 agonist ivuxolimab. These receptors were taken from an adult with an advanced solid tumor such as melanoma, head and neck, liver or kidney cancer. Each CDR3 is given with its conserved first and last residue. The order of the fields is D gene, clone size, V gene, J gene, CDR3 protein, CDR3 DNA. A D gene is named only where the DNA matches it firmly. The size of a clone is reported for some rows only, either as once, few or many, or as a class for expanded clones.

>TRBD1|NA|TRBV7-3|TRBJ2-1
CASSTRTGYNEQFF
TGTGCCAGCAGCACCCGGACAGGGTACAATGAGCAGTTCTTC
>TRBD1|few|TRBV5-6|TRBJ2-7
CASSLAQGQGIHEQYF
TGTGCCAGCAGCTTGGCCCAGGGACAGGGGATCCACGAGCAGTACTTC
>NA|NA|TRBV6-5|TRBJ2-7
CASSPADATAYEQYF
TGTGCCAGCAGTCCAGCGGACGCAACAGCCTACGAGCAGTACTTC
>TRBD1|NA|TRBV6-6|TRBJ1-5
CASTGQTYQPQHF
TGTGCCAGCACGGGACAGACATATCAGCCCCAGCATTTT
>TRBD1|NA|TRBV15|TRBJ2-3
CATSRVGGQGYTDTQYF
TGTGCCACCAGCAGAGTCGGAGGACAGGGGTACACAGATACGCAGTATTTT
>TRBD1|NA|TRBV5-5|TRBJ1-2
CASSPGTGAAHYGYTF
TGTGCCAGCAGCCCCGGGACAGGGGCCGCACACTATGGCTACACCTTC
>NA|NA|TRBV6-1|TRBJ1-1
CASSEGRWATEAFF
TGTGCCAGCAGTGAAGGGAGGTGGGCCACTGAAGCTTTCTTT
>NA|NA|TRBV7-9|TRBJ2-3
CASGGAEGLTDTQYF
TGTGCCAGCGGGGGAGCGGAGGGACTCACAGATACGCAGTATTTT
>NA|NA|TRBV19|TRBJ2-1
CASSLSSLNEQFF
TGTGCCAGTAGCCTCTCTAGCCTCAATGAGCAGTTCTTC
>TRBD1|few|TRBV27|TRBJ1-4
CASSLMQGAEKLFF
TGTGCCAGCAGTTTAATGCAGGGGGCCGAAAAACTGTTTTTT
>TRBD2|NA|TRBV2|TRBJ2-1
CAGDFGGGVDEQFF
TGTGCCGGGGATTTCGGGGGGGGCGTGGATGAGCAGTTCTTC
>NA|NA|TRBV28|TRBJ2-1
CASAFFGSGLTRSEQFF
TGTGCCAGCGCCTTTTTTGGCTCCGGACTTACTCGCAGTGAGCAGTTCTTC